This TCR beta chain was sequenced in a study of control samples from healthy donors and cancer patients (dated by TCRdb to 2018 to 2020). The germline ends are 18 bases apart after V is trimmed by 2 bases and J by 4 bases. The CDR3, from cysteine to phenylalanine, totals 17 residues. Of all the DNA, just the CDR3 is kept, 51 bases in frame from base 1. According to the germline V gene, CDR1 reads MNHNS and CDR2 reads SASEGT. Turning to this clone: Which antigen it targets is not known. Base qualities were left out, and no much larger clone turns up one base away.

The library was made by the immunoSEQ multiplex PCR assay. Imported from immuneACCESS, the table was reduced by TCRdb to in-frame sequences with V and J called. These copies leave out some clones; in studies compared against another copy, an unresolved V gene accounts for under half, and the cause of the remainder is not known. The sample data list tens of thousands of clones, and 75% to 90% of these were observed just once. The top ten clones comprise about 9.5% of the sample. The source material was PBMCs. Recombination joined TRBV6-1 with TRBJ1-3, with TRBD1 tentatively as D gene (5 bases match). The source of this sequence is a woman in her 50s with colorectal cancer. The DNA sequence is given as TGTGCCAGCAGTGAATTGCCTAGGCAAGGGACCGGAAACACCATATATTTT. Its protein is CASSELPRQGTGNTIYF.